The clone carrying this TCR beta chain was seen ten or more times. Its specificity is not known. From the 5' RACE reads, TCRdb called clonotypes with MiXCR, one entry per CDR3 protein. Of some 560,000 distinct CDR3 sequences in the sample, roughly a fifth are singletons; the top ten hold more than 13%. These data come from a study of T cells after yellow fever vaccination. At the level of the study: Where fractions had low cell numbers, libraries were prepared from them with the SMART-Seq v4 Ultra Low Input RNA kit.

Study outcomes and limitations: FACS-sorted repertoires could harbor abundant contaminating bulk-population clonotypes. Secondary responses were weaker yet peaked faster, day 5 versus 15. Subsequent to the booster, the majority of primary-vaccination clones reappeared (around 96% CD4, 88% CD8).

The V and J ends lost 5 bases and 4 bases, in that order; junction bases with no gene match: 4. This CDR3 region has 14 residues. The sequence was collected from a man in his thirties or forties who received the YFV17D yellow fever vaccine. V gene TRBV12-3 or TRBV12-4 combines with J gene TRBJ2-2, with 7 positions matching TRBD1. The sample consisted of PBMCs, taken 15 days after the yellow fever booster vaccination. CDR3: CASSTWTGTGELFF. In DNA, the CDR3 is TGTGCCAGCAGTACCTGGACAGGCACCGGGGAGCTGTTTTTT.